The 23 T cell receptor beta chains presented below share a single source sample, sequenced in a study of cytotoxic CD8 clonotypes in ibrutinib-treated CLL. Assay used: immunoSEQ multiplex PCR; TCRdb lists only in-frame clones, some missing. Here the sample spans about 40,000 clones, 55% to 75% being singletons. The starting material was PBMCs, obtained at disease progression, from a patient treated with ibrutinib. The origin of the receptors is a human donor with chronic lymphocytic leukemia.

This clone occurred a few times. The gene calls are TRBV2 and TRBJ2-3; D may match TRBD1 or TRBD2 (5 bases each). The CDR3 totals 14 residues. CDR1 is SNHLY, CDR2 FYNNEI, per germline. Between the trimmed V and J ends, which lost 2 bases and 5 bases, there was a span of 11 bases. The CDR3 region has the DNA TGTGCCAGCAGTGAATACCGGGGCGGAGATACGCAGTATTTT. As protein: CASSEYRGGDTQYF.

V usage is TRBV9 and J usage is TRBJ2-1; D is perhaps TRBD1 (6 bases). The CDR3 runs 15 residues. Germline CDR1 and CDR2: SGDLS and YYNGEE. V gave up 3 bases and J gave up 5 bases, with 15 bases separating them. CDR3 sequence: CASSERDIFNNEQFF. The CDR3 region has the DNA TGTGCCAGCAGCGAAAGGGACATCTTCAACAATGAGCAGTTCTTC.

There are a few counts of this clone. The CDR3 reads CASSHLGLAGANEQFF. The CDR3 bases are TGTGCCAGCAGCCACCTGGGACTAGCGGGGGCCAATGAGCAGTTCTTC. V and J are TRBV14 and TRBJ2-1; the match to TRBD2 covers 14 bases. This CDR3 spans 16 amino acids. Trimming cost V 3 bases and J 6 bases; bases outside gene matches: 4. Germline CDR1 SGHDN, CDR2 FVKESK.

This clone turned up a few times. The chain couples TRBV19 to TRBJ1-2, with D perhaps matching TRBD1 (5 bases). Trimming removed 5 bases at V and 4 bases at J, with 11 bases between. Germline V gene data show CDR1 as LNHDA and CDR2 as SQIVND (reference sequence). The CDR3 runs 13 residues. CDR3 protein: CASSLQGFYGYTF. CDR3 nucleotide sequence: TGTGCCAGTAGTCTCCAGGGATTCTATGGCTACACCTTC.

The J gene is TRBJ2-7, the V gene TRBV10-1, with D possibly matching TRBD2 (6 bases). The CDR3 has 11 amino acids. V was cut by 10 bases and J by 10 bases, with 17 bases left in between. CDR1 is WNHNN and CDR2 is SYGVQD in the germline V gene (reference sequence). For the CDR3, the DNA is TGCGCCACCGAAGATGGAGGGGAACAGTACTTC. Translated, it gives CATEDGGEQYF.

The rearrangement joins TRBV27 to TRBJ2-7; 7 nucleotides line up with TRBD1. This CDR3 region has 14 residues. Germline trimming cut 6 bases from V and 9 bases from J; bases unmatched to any gene: 14. Germline V gene lookup returns CDR1 MNHEY and CDR2 SMNVEV (reference sequence). CDR3 loop: CASSVTGAGRRQYF. CDR3 sequence (DNA): TGTGCCAGCAGCGTCACAGGGGCCGGCCGCAGGCAGTACTTC.

The chain couples TRBV5-4 to TRBJ1-3; D possibly corresponds to TRBD1 (6 bases). Germline CDR1 SGHNT, CDR2 YYREEE (reference sequence). The CDR3 is made up of 14 amino acids. The V end was cut by 0 bases, the J end by 3 bases, with 7 bases between. The CDR3 protein is CASSLGRGGNTIYF. The CDR3 bases are TGTGCCAGCAGCTTGGGCAGGGGTGGAAACACCATATATTTT.

This sequence joins TRBV19 and TRBJ1-5; D uncertain. CDR3 length equals 12 residues. The germline gives CDR1 LNHDA, CDR2 SQIVND (reference sequence). Trimming removed 10 bases at V and 2 bases at J, with 9 bases between. CDR3 in DNA: TGTGCCACCGCGCCCCGCAATCAGCCCCAGCATTTT. Translating gives CATAPRNQPQHF.

V gene TRBV6-5 combines with J gene TRBJ1-1, with D possibly matching TRBD1 (5 bases). The CDR3 runs 15 residues. Trimming pared 0 bases from V and 0 bases from J, leaving 8 bases between. Per germline, CDR1 MNHEY and CDR2 SVGAGI. The CDR3 loop is CASSYSGTVNTEAFF. The CDR3 nucleotides read TGTGCCAGCAGTTACTCGGGGACGGTGAACACTGAAGCTTTCTTT.

J is TRBJ1-4 and V is TRBV11-2, with a weak D call TRBD1 (5 bases). The V gene lost 4 bases and the J gene lost 7 bases, with 19 bases spanning the gap. The CDR3 consists of 16 residues. Looked up from germline, CDR1 is SGHAT and CDR2 is FQNNGV. The CDR3 reads CASSSNYLGQVEKLFF. CDR3 DNA: TGTGCCAGCAGCTCGAACTACCTGGGGCAGGTTGAAAAACTGTTTTTT. Filled out from reference TRBV11-2 and TRBJ1-4, the complete variable domain reads EAGVAQSPRYKIIEKRQSVAFWCNPISGHATLYWYQQILGQGPKLLIQFQNNGVVDDSQLPKDRFSAERLKGVDSTLKIQPAKLEDSAVYLCASSSNYLGQVEKLFFGSGTQLSVL.

This chain connects TRBV19 to TRBJ2-2, with no clear D. The CDR3 totals 12 residues. Germline assignment: CDR1 LNHDA and CDR2 SQIVND (reference sequence). The ends were cut back, 7 bases at V and 2 bases at J, with 5 bases in the middle. CDR3 amino acids: CASNLNTGELFF. The CDR3, as DNA: TGTGCCAGTAACCTAAACACCGGGGAGCTGTTTTTT.

CDR3: CASRSRPAEAKNIQYF. In nucleotides, the CDR3 is TGTGCCAGCAGATCAAGGCCGGCAGAGGCCAAAAACATTCAGTACTTC. The chain couples TRBV2 to TRBJ2-4; D unclear. This CDR3 region has 16 residues. The germline V gene has CDR1 SNHLY and CDR2 FYNNEI. Trimming stripped 6 bases from V and 1 base from J, with 16 bases between.

V and J are TRBV19 and TRBJ2-1; D is uncertain. In germline, CDR1 is LNHDA, CDR2 SQIVND (reference sequence). CDR3 length equals 11 residues. For the CDR3, the DNA is TGTGCGGCCTCCTCCTACAATGAGCAGTTCTTC. Translation gives CAASSYNEQFF.

This clone has only one observation. The chain has TRBV6-5 and TRBJ2-3, with 7 nucleotides matching TRBD2. CDR1 MNHEY and CDR2 SVGAGI come from the germline V gene. The V segment lost 2 bases and the J segment 2 bases; nucleotides outside the gene matches: 7. This CDR3 spans 16 amino acids. The CDR3 DNA follows: TGTGCCAGCAGTTACAAAGCGGGAAAAGTCACAGATACGCAGTATTTT. Protein: CASSYKAGKVTDTQYF.

This clone is labeled as large. V is TRBV4-2 and J is TRBJ2-7; D is unresolved. The germline CDR1 and CDR2 sequences are LGHNA and YNFKEQ. Between the trimmed V and J ends, which lost 3 bases and 4 bases, there was a span of 16 bases. This CDR3 is built from 15 residues. CDR3 loop: CASSQSNSEKYEQYF. The CDR3 coding sequence is TGTGCCAGCAGCCAGAGTAACAGCGAGAAGTACGAGCAGTACTTC.

V is TRBV7-8 and J is TRBJ2-2, with 8 positions matching TRBD1. The CDR3 consists of 16 residues. The germline CDR1 and CDR2 sequences are SGHVS and FQNEAQ. Trimming took 5 bases from V and 7 from J; bases not matched to a gene: 12. CDR3 coding DNA: TGTGCCAGCAGCCTGGACAGGGCGGTTGAGATCGGGGAGCTGTTTTTT. Its protein product is CASSLDRAVEIGELFF.

This sequence joins TRBV6-5 and TRBJ2-1; no clear D. Trimming took 4 bases from V and 8 from J, leaving 6 bases between them. This CDR3 is 11 amino acids long. Germline V gives CDR1 MNHEY, CDR2 SVGAGI. This CDR3 reads CASSLSDEQFF. The CDR3 region has the DNA TGTGCCAGCAGTTTGAGCGATGAGCAGTTCTTC.

This chain links TRBV10-3 with TRBJ2-2, with 10 bases identical to TRBD2. Germline-derived CDR1 and CDR2 are ENHRY and SYGVKD. J lost 4 bases, V lost 10 bases, and 12 bases had no gene match. The CDR3 has 16 amino acids. The CDR3 coding sequence is TGTGCCACGACCGTCGGAGCGGGGGGGATCACCGGGGAGCTGTTTTTT. Translating gives CATTVGAGGITGELFF.

The chain is built from TRBV5-6 and TRBJ2-5, with 10 bases aligning to TRBD2. Germline CDR1 and CDR2: SGHDT and YYEEEE. The CDR3 is made up of 17 amino acids. V trimming: 2 bases; J trimming: 3 bases; junction bases outside the gene matches: 10. CDR3 in amino acids: CASSFGPSGSGEETQYF. The CDR3, as DNA: TGTGCCAGCAGCTTTGGGCCTAGCGGGAGCGGTGAAGAGACCCAGTACTTC. The entire variable domain, with the rest obtained from reference TRBV5-6 and TRBJ2-5, is as follows: DAGVTQSPTHLIKTRGQQVTLRCSPKSGHDTVSWYQQALGQGPQFIFQYYEEEERQRGNFPDRFSGHQFPNYSSELNVNALLLGDSALYLCASSFGPSGSGEETQYFGPGTRLLVL.

The CDR3 spells CASRSRGRYTF. The DNA for the CDR3 is TGTGCCAGCAGATCCAGGGGACGCTACACCTTC. The rearrangement links TRBV6-1 to TRBJ1-2, with a weak D call TRBD1 (6 bases). The CDR3 contains 11 residues. The germline V gene has CDR1 MNHNS and CDR2 SASEGT. Trimming stripped 6 bases from V and 9 bases from J, with 11 bases between.

This rearrangement joins TRBV6-1 to TRBJ1-6; no reliable D call. The CDR3 contains 16 residues. With 2 bases removed from V and 4 bases from J, the gap between germline ends came to 12 bases. Germline CDR1 reads MNHNS; CDR2 reads SASEGT. Here the CDR3 reads CASSERRAVYNSPLHF. DNA for the CDR3: TGTGCCAGCAGTGAAAGGAGGGCAGTATATAATTCACCCCTCCACTTT.

The V and J genes are TRBV11-2 and TRBJ1-1; TRBD1 might be the D (6 bases). The CDR3 sequence is 14 residues long. The germline V gene has CDR1 SGHAT and CDR2 FQNNGV. Trimming removed 1 base at V and 3 bases at J, with 9 bases between. The CDR3 sequence is CASSLGGPDTEAFF. In nucleotides, the CDR3 is TGTGCCAGCAGCTTAGGGGGGCCTGACACTGAAGCTTTCTTT. Variable domain in full (rest from reference TRBV11-2 and TRBJ1-1): EAGVAQSPRYKIIEKRQSVAFWCNPISGHATLYWYQQILGQGPKLLIQFQNNGVVDDSQLPKDRFSAERLKGVDSTLKIQPAKLEDSAVYLCASSLGGPDTEAFFGQGTRLTVV.

The chain employs TRBV7-9 and TRBJ2-7; 9 bases map to TRBD1. V trimming: 1 base; J trimming: 4 bases; junction bases outside the gene matches: 5. CDR1 is SEHNR and CDR2 is FQNEAQ in the germline V gene (reference sequence). This CDR3 is 15 amino acids long. CDR3 nucleotide sequence: TGTGCCAGCAGCTTAGTGGGACAGGGCCAATACGAGCAGTACTTC. As protein: CASSLVGQGQYEQYF.